These 10 T cell receptor beta chains were all obtained from the same sample, sequenced in a study of patients and donors after allogeneic stem cell transplantation (dated by TCRdb to about 2020). Library prep was done by RT-PCR. Sequencer: NextSeq 550. Using fastp trimming at Q25 and MiXCR clonotype assembly, TCRdb reanalyzed the public sequencing data and kept in-frame beta chains. Entries are consolidated by CDR3 protein sequence, retaining the most common genes and DNA. The sample table records roughly 200,000 distinct CDR3 sequences; around two fifths of these occur just once. The leading ten clones occupy about 9.9% of the sample. The sequenced material came from blood, either unsorted or a sorted T cell fraction (not recorded which). The receptors originated from a human donor who was either an allogeneic HSCT recipient or a stem cell or donor lymphocyte infusion donor (not recorded which). It is not recorded whose cells these are; they may come from a transplant donor.

Only a few counts were recorded for this clonotype. The chain recombines TRBV12-3 or TRBV12-4 with TRBJ1-3, with D perhaps matching TRBD1 (5 bases). This CDR3 is 14 amino acids long. V gave up 6 bases and J gave up 6 bases, with 15 bases separating them. The DNA for the CDR3 is TGTGCCAGCAGCCAGGACAACTCAGTAAACACCATATATTTT. As protein: CASSQDNSVNTIYF.

This clonotype was counted only a few times. At one of its ends the junction is not consistent with the germline gene, which may arise from a read error. V and J are TRBV4-3 and TRBJ2-5; 8 bases align to TRBD1. The CDR3 runs to 15 residues. CDR1 is LGHNA, CDR2 YSLEER, per germline. CDR3 sequence: CASSQGTGYQETQYF. The CDR3 nucleotides are TGCGCCAGCAGTCAAGGGACAGGTTACCAAGAGACCCAGTACTTC.

This chain connects TRBV9 to TRBJ1-1, with a tentative D call TRBD1 (5 bases). Trimming shortened V by 8 bases and J by 0 bases, and 17 bases separated the two germline ends. This CDR3 has 15 amino acids. Germline assignment: CDR1 SGDLS and CDR2 YYNGEE. The CDR3 loop reads CASSRGSRLNTEAFF. The CDR3 bases are TGTGCCAGTTCCCGGGGCAGCAGATTGAACACTGAAGCTTTCTTT.

CDR3 sequence reads: CASSPFSETQYF. CDR3 coding DNA: TGTGCCAGCAGTCCATTTTCGGAGACCCAGTACTTC. The rearrangement uses TRBV12-3 or TRBV12-4 and TRBJ2-5; unclear D gene. There are 12 residues in the CDR3. V was trimmed by 5 bases and J by 5 bases, leaving 9 bases between them.

This clonotype occurred a few times. The chain recombines TRBV29-1 with TRBJ2-7; D unresolved. This CDR3 has 12 residues. V lost 3 bases to trimming and J lost 5 bases, with 11 bases between them. Germline V gives CDR1 SQVTM, CDR2 ANQGSEA. In DNA form, the CDR3 reads TGCAGCGTTGAGATGGGGTTCCACGAGCAGTACTTC. This sequence encodes CSVEMGFHEQYF.

V and J are TRBV10-3 and TRBJ2-5; 7 bases agree with TRBD1. Germline V lookup: CDR1 ENHRY, CDR2 SYGVKD. After removal of 6 bases from V and 4 bases from J, the junction contained 5 bases not matched to a gene. The CDR3 extends over 13 amino acids. The DNA of the CDR3 is TGTGCCATCAGGAGACAGGGCGCAGAGACCCAGTACTTC. Its translation: CAIRRQGAETQYF.

This clonotype was detected once. V usage is TRBV7-6 and J usage is TRBJ2-7, with 10 bases lining up with TRBD1. This CDR3 region has 15 residues. V was pared by 11 bases and J by 6 bases, with 16 bases of the junction left unmatched. CDR1 and CDR2 from the germline V gene are SGHVS and FNYEAQ. The CDR3 nucleotides are TGTGCCTCCTCCACCTGGGGGACAGGGGCTTTCGAGCAGTACTTC. Translation: CASSTWGTGAFEQYF.

The rearrangement joins TRBV4-2 to TRBJ1-1; D uncertain. The CDR3 length is 12 residues. Germline loops: CDR1 LGHNA, CDR2 YNFKEQ. Deletions cut 1 base from V and 7 bases from J, with 7 bases between. CDR3 DNA: TGTGCCAGCAGCCAAGTAGACAATGAAGCTTTCTTT. It is translated as CASSQVDNEAFF.

The chain combines TRBV27 with TRBJ2-1; D is uncertain. This CDR3 has 13 amino acids. Germline assignment: CDR1 MNHEY and CDR2 SMNVEV (reference sequence). V lost 6 bases and J lost 6, with 12 bases in between. CDR3 sequence: CASRNIFSNEQFF. Written as DNA, the CDR3 is TGTGCCAGCAGGAACATATTTTCCAATGAGCAGTTCTTC.

The chain employs TRBV10-2 and TRBJ1-2; D remains unclear. Trimming stripped 7 bases from V and 1 base from J, with 16 bases between. The CDR3 length is 15 residues. Germline V gives CDR1 WSHSY, CDR2 SAAADI. CDR3 in DNA: TGCGCCAGCATGGAGGGCCCAAACCTTAACTATGGCTACACCTTC. Residues: CASMEGPNLNYGYTF.